This is a list of T cell receptor beta chains from one sample in a study of regulatory T cells in long-lasting Graves disease. TCRdb processed the multiplex PCR reads anew with MiXCR; each CDR3 protein has one entry. Counted here are hundreds of thousands of distinct CDR3 sequences, 20% to 25% occurring once; the ten biggest clones make up around 7%. The input for sequencing was peripheral blood mononuclear cells (PBMCs), taken when the disease was refractory, from a patient treated with antithyroid drugs. The source is a female donor with Graves disease. CDR3s include the opening cysteine and the closing phenylalanine or tryptophan. A D gene is named only where the DNA matches it firmly. A row's size may be missing; if present it is once, few, many or a size class.

D	size	J	V	DNA	CDR3
.	few	TRBJ1-6	TRBV7-9	TGTGCCAGCAGCTTAGATGGGTCGAATTCACCCCTCCACTTT	CASSLDGSNSPLHF
TRBD1	many	TRBJ2-2	TRBV11-2	TGTGCCAGCAGCCAACGGACAGGGGCAGGAGTGGGGAGCTCCGGGGAGCTGTTTTTT	CASSQRTGAGVGSSGELFF
.	many	TRBJ1-4	TRBV20-1	TGCAGCCCACAGGCGGGGGCTGATGAAAAACTGTTTTTT	CSPQAGADEKLFF
.	few	TRBJ2-1	TRBV24-1	TGTGCCACCAGTGATCCCTTAAGTGAGCAGTTCTTC	CATSDPLSEQFF
.	.	TRBJ2-3	TRBV2	TGTGCCAGCAGTGAAGAGAGCACAGATACGCAGTATTTT	CASSEESTDTQYF
TRBD1	many	TRBJ2-7	TRBV11-1	TGTGCCAGCCGCGGACAGGGGGTCGAGCAGTACTTC	CASRGQGVEQYF
.	.	TRBJ2-3	TRBV29-1	TGCAGCGTTGTCCCCCTGGGACCCGAGGACACAGATACGCAGTATTTT	CSVVPLGPEDTDTQYF
.	many	TRBJ2-6	TRBV28	TGTGCCAGCAGTTTACCCGGACAAGGGGTGACTGGGGCCAACGTCCTGACTTTC	CASSLPGQGVTGANVLTF
.	few	TRBJ2-7	TRBV6-1	TGTGCCAGCAGCACAAATAGGCAGAGCTACGAGCAGTACTTC	CASSTNRQSYEQYF
TRBD2	many	TRBJ2-4	TRBV19	TGTGCCAGTACCCCCCAGGGGCGGGAGGAATCCAAAAACATTCAGTACTTC	CASTPQGREESKNIQYF
TRBD2	.	TRBJ2-2	TRBV7-2	TGTGCCAGCAGCTCTACTAGCGGGAGGGCCGGGGAGCTGTTTTTT	CASSSTSGRAGELFF
.	.	TRBJ1-5	TRBV6-1	TGTGCCAGCAGTGGAGCGGGAAGTTTCAGGGGAAGCAATCAGCCCCAGCATTTT	CASSGAGSFRGSNQPQHF
.	few	TRBJ1-1	TRBV30	TGTGCCTGGAGTGCACCGGGGCAGGAGTGGGCTTTCTTT	CAWSAPGQEWAFF
.	.	TRBJ1-5	TRBV19	TGTGCCAGTAGTCCTTACCTTAGCAATCAGCCCCAGCATTTT	CASSPYLSNQPQHF
.	many	TRBJ1-2	TRBV29-1	TGCAGCGTTGTTAAGGGGACCTATGGCTACACCTTC	CSVVKGTYGYTF
.	few	TRBJ1-5	TRBV30	TGTGCCTGGAGTGTATCAACGGAATACCGTTATAGCAATCAGCCCCAGCATTTT	CAWSVSTEYRYSNQPQHF
.	.	TRBJ1-4	TRBV28	TGTGCCATCAACAGGATAAATAATGAAAAACTGTTTTTT	CAINRINNEKLFF
.	.	TRBJ1-5	TRBV19	TGTGCCAGTAGTATAGAGGAGGAGCCCCAGCATTTT	CASSIEEEPQHF
.	many	TRBJ1-1	TRBV9	TGTGCCAGCAGCGTATCGGGCTGGAACACTGAAGCTTTCTTT	CASSVSGWNTEAFF
TRBD1	.	TRBJ2-2	TRBV6-5	TGTGCCAGCAGTTACAGCGAACCGGGGACAGGGGGCACCGGGGAGCTGTTTTTT	CASSYSEPGTGGTGELFF
.	.	TRBJ1-5	TRBV6-1	TGTGCCAGCAGTGAAGCCGGCGGGACGGTGGATAATAGGCCCCAGCATTTT	CASSEAGGTVDNRPQHF
.	many	TRBJ2-7	TRBV29-1	TGCAGCGTTCGTGGGGACGTATCGGCTGTAACCTACGAGCAGTACTTC	CSVRGDVSAVTYEQYF
TRBD1	.	TRBJ2-1	TRBV11-2	TGTGCCAGCAGCGAGGGACAGGGCTACTACAATGAGCAGTTCTTC	CASSEGQGYYNEQFF
.	.	TRBJ1-1	TRBV20-1	TGCAGTGCTAGGCGGGGGCAGCTAACCACTGAAGCTTTCTTT	CSARRGQLTTEAFF
.	.	TRBJ1-6	TRBV28	TGTGCCAGCAGTCCCACTTGGACAATCCAGAGCTCCTATAATTCACCCCTCCACTTT	CASSPTWTIQSSYNSPLHF
.	many	TRBJ1-4	TRBV28	TGTGCCAGCAGTTGGGCTGCCCCTAATGAAAAACTGTTTTTT	CASSWAAPNEKLFF
.	many	TRBJ1-2	TRBV11-2	TGTGCCAGCAGCCAGGTGGCCTCTCGTAGAGGCTACACCTTC	CASSQVASRRGYTF
.	few	TRBJ1-6	TRBV20-1	TGCAGTGCTAGAGGGGCATGGGATTCACCCCTCCACTTT	CSARGAWDSPLHF